This TCR beta chain is drawn from a study of blood T cell repertoires in COVID-19. Background on the study: COVID-19 samples from acute and convalescent phases originated in the United States, Italy and Spain. From T cells, B-cell-depleted T cells, or PBMCs came the material, which was cDNA or gDNA.

In the authors' workflow: Amplification from reference gene primers served as the basis for estimated nucleated cell counts. Sequencing was performed with immunoSEQ multiplex PCR; in TCRdb, only in-frame clones are kept and a portion is missing. The V and J calls and the clone size are those of that table, but D and trimming were determined from the DNA. The sample records 100,000 to 150,000 clones, about 90% being singletons. The V and J ends lost 7 bases and 2 bases respectively, with 16 bases between them. The CDR3 has 15 residues. CDR1 is MNHEY, CDR2 SVGAGI, per germline. V and J are TRBV6-5 and TRBJ2-3; weak D call: TRBD1 (5 bases). The receptor was isolated from an older woman with acute or convalescent COVID-19. Sequencing was carried out using peripheral blood. The DNA of the CDR3 is TGTGCCAGCATTACAGGACAACCATTCACAGATACGCAGTATTTT. It encodes CASITGQPFTDTQYF.